There are a few counts of the clone carrying this TCR beta chain. V dropped 4 bases and J dropped 3; count of bases not matched to a gene: 3. The CDR3 is 15 amino acids. Germline assignment: CDR1 SEHNR and CDR2 FQNEAQ (reference sequence). This entry belongs to a study of Ad26.COV2.S vaccination and SARS-CoV-2 variants. Assay: immunoSEQ multiplex PCR; the TCRdb copy retains only in-frame clones and omits some. The sample consists of 200,000 to 300,000 clones, roughly 88% of them appearing once. The treatment: roughly 19 received Ad26.COV2.S at low or high dose, single or two shots; about 5 received placebo; per-sample allocation not given. The samples were gathered on day 63 after the first injection of vaccine or placebo.

This specimen consisted of peripheral blood, obtained in a trial of Ad26.COV2.S vaccine versus placebo. This receptor was obtained from a person between 18 and 65 years old who received the Ad26.COV2.S COVID-19 vaccine or a placebo. The chain links TRBV7-9 to TRBJ2-1, with 10 positions matching TRBD1. This CDR3 reads CASSSDRGIYNEQFF. The CDR3 bases are TGTGCCAGCAGCTCGGACAGGGGGATCTACAATGAGCAGTTCTTC. Combining the CDR3 with reference TRBV7-9 and TRBJ2-1 gives the whole variable domain DTGVSQNPRHKITKRGQNVTFRCDPISEHNRLYWYRQTLGQGPEFLTYFQNEAQLEKSRLLSDRFSAERPKGSFSTLEIQRTEQGDSAMYLCASSSDRGIYNEQFFGPGTRLTVL.